This T cell receptor (beta chain) was recovered during a study of cytomegalovirus exposure and HLA in healthy donors. For this clone: Antigen specificity is unknown.

TCRdb's table, derived via immunoSEQ multiplex PCR, lists solely in-frame clones and lacks some. The sample records fewer than 400,000 clones, roughly 89% being singletons. Notes on the study in general: Rare TCR sequences predominated, though certain public TCRs were found in many donors.

The germline V gene encodes CDR1 SQVTM and CDR2 ANQGSEA. The CDR3 covers 14 residues. Trimming removed 6 bases at V and 5 bases at J, with 19 bases between. The study drew the donors from its approximately 120-subject validation cohort, separate from the approximately 700-subject first cohort. Specimen: PBMCs. The rearrangement links TRBV29-1 to TRBJ1-2; a weak D match, TRBD1 (5 bases). The sequence came from a woman aged 18-29 years in good health and CMV-seronegative. CDR3: CSVVRGGGEYGYTF. The CDR3 region has the DNA TGCAGCGTCGTACGGGGCGGCGGGGAATATGGCTACACCTTC.